This T cell receptor beta chain is drawn from a study of regulatory T cells in long-lasting Graves disease. The authors built TCR beta libraries using iRepertoire HTBI primers and Arm-PCR of CDR3 regions. TCRdb passed the multiplex PCR reads through MiXCR, listing each CDR3 protein once. The sample shows about 330,000 distinct CDR3 sequences, under 20% of them seen only once. In its sample, this clonotype was seen many times. Described time point: newly diagnosed GD, antithyroid drugs for less than 3 months. Extracted RNA from PBMCs served as the source of the TCR library. Germline CDR1 and CDR2: MNHEY and SVGEGT. This CDR3 has 17 residues. The ends were cut back, 7 bases at V and 0 bases at J, with 16 bases in the middle. This sample also appeared in a second study, on T cells in Graves' hyperthyroidism and ophthalmopathy.

Specimen: peripheral blood mononuclear cells (PBMCs), collected at new diagnosis, from a patient treated with antithyroid drugs. The source is a young woman with Graves disease. This sequence joins TRBV6-2 or TRBV6-3 and TRBJ2-6, with D unclear. The CDR3 region has the DNA TGTGCCAGCACCTCCAGGACGGGCGGCTCTGGGGCCAACGTCCTGACTTTC. Protein sequence: CASTSRTGGSGANVLTF.